These 10 T cell receptor beta chains came from one sample sequenced in a study of T cells in Graves' hyperthyroidism and ophthalmopathy. The CDR3 regions of TCR beta were amplified from RNA transcripts. With the HTBI primer set, the TCR CDR3 went through a first round of RT-PCR. TCRdb reanalysed the multiplex PCR reads using MiXCR and keeps one entry per CDR3 protein. The repertoire holds about 300,000 distinct CDR3 sequences, with approximately 18% as singletons. The sample was blood. These receptors were obtained from a man aged 45-65 years with Graves' ophthalmopathy.

The chain has TRBV28 and TRBJ2-5; TRBD2 might be the D (6 bases). The CDR3 totals 14 residues. Per germline, CDR1 MDHEN and CDR2 SYDVKM. The V end was cut by 7 bases, the J end by 5 bases, with 17 bases between. The CDR3 DNA is TGTGCCAGCACTTCCGGGGCCGCGGGGGAGACCCAGTACTTC. Protein sequence: CASTSGAAGETQYF. The variable domain in full, completed from reference TRBV28 and TRBJ2-5, reads DVKVTQSSRYLVKRTGEKVFLECVQDMDHENMFWYRQDPGLGLRLIYFSYDVKMKEKGDIPEGYSVSREKKERFSLILESASTNQTSMYLCASTSGAAGETQYFGPGTRLLVL.

The chain couples TRBV6-1 to TRBJ2-1; 10 nucleotides align to TRBD2. From germline, CDR1 is MNHNS and CDR2 SASEGT. Trimming at V came to 5 bases and at J to 9 bases, leaving 13 bases not matched to a gene. The CDR3 length is 16 residues. This CDR3 reads CASSRSRSGRAGEQFF. The CDR3 nucleotides read TGTGCCAGCAGTCGTTCTAGGAGCGGGAGGGCGGGTGAGCAGTTCTTC.

The chain employs TRBV9 and TRBJ2-5, with TRBD1 matching 12 bases. Germline trimming cut 4 bases from V and 5 bases from J; bases unmatched to any gene: 12. The CDR3 extends over 17 amino acids. CDR1 is SGDLS and CDR2 is YYNGEE in the germline V gene. The CDR3, as DNA: TGTGCCAGCAGCCCCCAGGGGACAGGGGGCGGCGGGGAGACCCAGTACTTC. Amino acid sequence: CASSPQGTGGGGETQYF. Looking up the rest from reference TRBV9 and TRBJ2-5 gives the full variable domain: DSGVTQTPKHLITATGQRVTLRCSPRSGDLSVYWYQQSLDQGLQFLIQYYNGEERAKGNILERFSAQQFPDLHSELNLSSLELGDSALYFCASSPQGTGGGGETQYFGPGTRLLVL.

V is TRBV11-2 and J is TRBJ1-2; D perhaps matches TRBD1 (5 bases). Per germline, CDR1 SGHAT and CDR2 FQNNGV. The CDR3 totals 15 residues. Trimming removed 5 bases from V and 4 bases from J, with 17 bases in between. Here the CDR3 DNA reads TGTGCCAGCAGCCAAGGGGCCCAACAGTTCTATGGCTACACCTTC. Protein product: CASSQGAQQFYGYTF.

V gene TRBV20-1 combines with J gene TRBJ2-3; no reliable D call. The CDR3 sequence is 13 residues long. Germline CDR1 is DFQATT and CDR2 is SNEGSKA (reference sequence). The germline V and J ends were trimmed by 5 bases and 6 bases, with 15 bases remaining between them. CDR3 sequence: CSAPLPISDTQYF. CDR3 nucleotides: TGCAGTGCTCCCCTTCCGATTTCGGATACGCAGTATTTT.

Only a few counts were recorded for this clonotype. The rearrangement joins TRBV20-1 to TRBJ1-5; no clear D. Germline V gene sequence: CDR1 DFQATT, CDR2 SNEGSKA (reference sequence). Trimming took off 4 bases at V and 1 base at J, with 14 bases between the two ends. The CDR3 has 15 residues. CDR3 coding DNA: TGCAGTGCTAACCTGGGCGCGGGGAGCAATCAGCCCCAGCATTTT. Translation: CSANLGAGSNQPQHF.

V is TRBV5-1 and J is TRBJ2-5; no firm D call. The CDR3 is 15 residues long. Germline assignment: CDR1 SGHRS and CDR2 YFSETQ. V was trimmed by 0 bases and J by 2 bases, leaving 11 bases between them. In DNA form, the CDR3 reads TGCGCCAGCAGCTTGGATGGGCCATTACAAGAGACCCAGTACTTC. It codes for CASSLDGPLQETQYF.

In this sample, this clonotype turned up many times. The genes are TRBV5-6 and TRBJ2-5; 9 nucleotides match TRBD1. CDR3 size: 15 residues. Germline-derived CDR1 and CDR2 are SGHDT and YYEEEE. Trimming took 4 bases from V and 3 from J; bases not matched to a gene: 7. CDR3 coding DNA: TGTGCCAGCAGCGGGAAGGGACAGGGAGAAGAGACCCAGTACTTC. This gives the protein CASSGKGQGEETQYF.

Many counts were recorded for this clonotype. This chain's CDR3 is CASKARLNEKLFF. CDR3 DNA: TGTGCCAGCAAAGCACGGTTGAATGAAAAACTGTTTTTT. This chain uses TRBV2 with TRBJ1-4; the D is unclear. V lost 7 bases and J lost 5, with 11 bases in between. CDR3 length equals 13 residues. Germline V gene data show CDR1 as SNHLY and CDR2 as FYNNEI.

This clonotype was seen repeatedly, ten times or more. This chain links TRBV28 with TRBJ1-2; D gene unclear. Per germline, CDR1 MDHEN and CDR2 SYDVKM. Trimming stripped 3 bases from V and 6 bases from J, with 11 bases between. The CDR3 covers 13 residues. CDR3 DNA: TGTGCCAGCAGTTTGAGGAGGGTCGATGGCTACACCTTC. This codes for CASSLRRVDGYTF.